Below, 26 T cell receptor beta chains from the same sample are listed, as sequenced in a study of post-analysis software for immune sequencing data (dated by TCRdb to between 2014 and 2017). General study outcomes and caveats: Roughly 5 TRBV segments, including TRBV5-6, TRBV5-1 and TRBV20-1, were significantly more frequent in patients than controls.

Receptor libraries were prepared by PCR. The data were produced on an Illumina HiSeq 2500. To reduce PCR and sequencing biases, unique molecular identifiers were incorporated into the TCR beta cDNA libraries. TCRdb passed the public sequencing reads through fastp at Q25 and MiXCR, retaining productive beta sequences. Duplicate CDR3 protein sequences are folded into a single record with the most common DNA and genes. Across this sample there are about 770,000 distinct CDR3 sequences, with around 46% seen only once. Of the sample, roughly 5% falls within the top ten clones. Their antigen targets remain unknown. Specimen: blood. All receptors derive from a girl aged 5 to 17 with multiple sclerosis.

This rearrangement joins TRBV20-1 to TRBJ2-5, with TRBD2 matching over 8 bases. The J call may be incorrect, as the DNA end agrees better with TRBJ2-7. The CDR3 consists of 15 residues. Looked up from germline, CDR1 is DFQATT and CDR2 is SNEGSKA (reference sequence). The CDR3 sequence is CSARDRAAGGYEQYF. CDR3 nucleotide sequence: TGCAGTGCTAGAGATCGGGCGGCGGGAGGTTACGAGCAGTACTTC.

This chain uses TRBV4-1 with TRBJ2-5; D is ambiguous. This CDR3 region has 15 residues. V was clipped by 0 bases and J by 9 bases, with 17 bases between them. CDR1 and CDR2 (germline): MGHRA, YSYEKL. CDR3 sequence reads: CASSQEAASPRAQYF. In DNA, the CDR3 is TGCGCCAGCAGCCAAGAGGCAGCCTCTCCAAGGGCCCAGTACTTC.

On this clonotype itself: A read error may account for a junction end that differs from germline. This rearrangement joins TRBV7-2 to TRBJ1-2, with 8 bases aligning to TRBD1. The germline V gene encodes CDR1 SGHTA and CDR2 FQGNSA. The CDR3 is 15 amino acids. CDR3 amino acids: CASSLAGQGAIGYIF. CDR3 sequence (DNA): TGTGCCAGCAGCTTAGCGGGTCAGGGGGCTATTGGCTACATCTTC.

This clonotype was detected a few times. The chain joins TRBV5-5 to TRBJ1-1, with TRBD1 identical over 7 bases. There are 15 residues in the CDR3. Germline CDR1 reads SGHKS; CDR2 reads YYEKEE (reference sequence). V lost 3 bases and J lost 0; bases outside the gene matches: 5. This chain's CDR3 is CASSYKTGLNTEAFF. The CDR3 bases are TGTGCCAGCAGCTATAAGACAGGGTTGAACACTGAAGCTTTCTTT.

This sequence joins TRBV7-9 and TRBJ1-2, with 7 bases lining up with TRBD1. This CDR3 region has 15 residues. V gave up 4 bases and J gave up 4 bases; unmatched junction bases: 9. Per the germline V gene, CDR1 is SEHNR and CDR2 is FQNEAQ (reference sequence). As DNA, the CDR3 is TGTGCCAGCAGCTCGCTTGCGGGACAGCTCTATGGCTACACCTTC. This sequence encodes CASSSLAGQLYGYTF.

The chain couples TRBV20-1 to TRBJ2-3, with 7 bases lining up with TRBD2. Germline CDR1 reads DFQATT; CDR2 reads SNEGSKA (reference sequence). This CDR3 comprises 18 residues. The V and J ends lost 0 bases and 0 bases, in that order; junction bases with no gene match: 12. The CDR3 protein is CSARDREAYYDSTDTQYF. DNA for the CDR3: TGCAGTGCTAGAGATCGGGAGGCGTACTACGATAGCACAGATACGCAGTATTTT.

The J gene is TRBJ2-7, the V gene TRBV5-1; no definite D call. The V end was cut by 5 bases, the J end by 1 base, with 13 bases between. The germline V gene encodes CDR1 SGHRS and CDR2 YFSETQ. This CDR3 is 14 amino acids long. DNA for the CDR3: TGCGCCAGCAGGGGAATAGACGGGTCCTACGAGCAGTACTTC. Protein: CASRGIDGSYEQYF. Supplemented by reference TRBV5-1 and TRBJ2-7, the full variable domain reads KAGVTQTPRYLIKTRGQQVTLSCSPISGHRSVSWYQQTPGQGLQFLFEYFSETQRNKGNFPGRFSGRQFSNSRSEMNVSTLELGDSALYLCASRGIDGSYEQYFGPGTRLTVT.

The chain links TRBV24-1 to TRBJ1-5; 8 bases are shared with TRBD1. Germline assignment: CDR1 KGHDR and CDR2 SFDVKD. This CDR3 has 13 residues. With V trimmed by 11 bases and J by 1 base, 3 bases remained unmatched. CDR3 sequence (DNA): TGTGCCATTCAGGGGGCAAGCAATCAGCCCCAGCATTTT. Translated: CAIQGASNQPQHF.

This clonotype was detected only a few times. The gene calls are TRBV6-2 or TRBV6-3 and TRBJ1-1; TRBD1 might be the D (6 bases). V was trimmed by 6 bases and J by 4 bases, leaving 18 bases between them. Germline loops: CDR1 MNHEY, CDR2 SVGEGT. The CDR3 has 15 amino acids. Here the CDR3 reads CASSPDSLGLTEAFF. In nucleotides, the CDR3 is TGTGCCAGCAGCCCGGACAGCCTGGGGCTCACTGAAGCTTTCTTT.

The V and J genes are TRBV2 and TRBJ2-5, with D perhaps matching TRBD1 or TRBD2 (5 bases each). With 3 bases removed from V and 1 base from J, the gap between germline ends came to 12 bases. Germline CDR1 and CDR2: SNHLY and FYNNEI. This CDR3 spans 15 amino acids. This CDR3 reads CASSDMRDLQETQYF. DNA for the CDR3: TGTGCCAGCAGTGATATGAGGGACCTCCAAGAGACCCAGTACTTC. Variable domain in full (rest from reference TRBV2 and TRBJ2-5): EPEVTQTPSHQVTQMGQEVILRCVPISNHLYFYWYRQILGQKVEFLVSFYNNEISEKSEIFDDQFSVERPDGSNFTLKIRSTKLEDSAMYFCASSDMRDLQETQYFGPGTRLLVL.

The chain couples TRBV20-1 to TRBJ2-5, with D perhaps TRBD1 (5 bases). The CDR3 has 10 amino acids. Germline V gene sequence: CDR1 DFQATT, CDR2 SNEGSKA (reference sequence). Trimming took off 8 bases at V and 3 bases at J, with 7 bases between the two ends. Here the CDR3 DNA reads TGCAGTTGGGGCAAAGAGACCCAGTACTTC. Its translation is CSWGKETQYF.

The sample holds a few counts of this clonotype. This rearrangement joins TRBV18 to TRBJ2-3; unclear D gene. The CDR3 consists of 12 residues. Trimming took 3 bases from V and 6 from J, leaving 7 bases between them. Germline CDR1 reads KGHSH; CDR2 reads LQKENI. The CDR3 loop reads CASSPGQDTQYF. CDR3 DNA: TGTGCCAGCTCACCCGGGCAGGATACGCAGTATTTT.

This clonotype appeared a single time. This chain links TRBV10-3 with TRBJ2-3, with TRBD2 identical over 8 bases. CDR1 ENHRY and CDR2 SYGVKD come from the germline V gene. The length of the CDR3 is 15 residues. V lost 6 bases to trimming and J lost 2 bases; unmatched junction nucleotides: 7. The CDR3 loop is CAIRPGGGPTDTQYF. In DNA, the CDR3 is TGTGCCATCAGGCCCGGGGGGGGCCCCACAGATACGCAGTATTTT.

The CDR3 nucleotides are TGTGCCAGCACAGCAGAGCAAGAGACCCAGTACTTC. Its protein is CASTAEQETQYF. The genes are TRBV5-4 and TRBJ2-5; D is ambiguous. The germline CDR1 and CDR2 sequences are SGHNT and YYREEE (reference sequence). Trimming shortened V by 6 bases and J by 2 bases, and 8 bases separated the two germline ends. The CDR3 is 12 amino acids.

This chain's CDR3 is CASSRPIDANTGELFF. CDR3 nucleotides: TGTGCCAGCAGCCGCCCGATTGACGCGAACACCGGGGAGCTGTTTTTT. This chain connects TRBV6-5 to TRBJ2-2; D is uncertain. Germline V gene sequence: CDR1 MNHEY, CDR2 SVGAGI. V lost 6 bases to trimming and J lost 0 bases, with 14 bases between them. CDR3 size: 16 residues.

This chain joins TRBV27 and TRBJ1-5, with a weak D call TRBD1 (6 bases). V was trimmed by 5 bases and J by 4 bases, leaving 15 bases between them. Germline V CDR1 and CDR2: MNHEY, SMNVEV (reference sequence). The CDR3 covers 15 residues. CDR3 in DNA: TGTGCCAGCAGTAACCAGGGGAAGAGGAATCAGCCCCAGCATTTT. Translating it yields CASSNQGKRNQPQHF.

This chain connects TRBV5-1 to TRBJ1-2; D not certain. Germline V gives CDR1 SGHRS, CDR2 YFSETQ. The CDR3 totals 13 residues. Trimming took 1 base from V and 6 from J, leaving 10 bases between them. The CDR3 here is CASSLPGVDGYTF. In DNA, the CDR3 is TGCGCCAGCAGCTTGCCCGGGGTCGATGGCTACACCTTC.

In its sample, this clonotype was seen a few times. The chain joins TRBV12-3 or TRBV12-4 to TRBJ1-2; 7 bases align to TRBD1. V was pared by 5 bases and J by 5 bases, with 5 bases of the junction left unmatched. This CDR3 comprises 13 residues. The CDR3 nucleotides read TGTGCCAGCAGTAAGACAGGGCAATATGGCTACACCTTC. Protein: CASSKTGQYGYTF.

Regarding this clonotype: The conserved final phenylalanine or tryptophan is absent from the CDR3, which likely points to a read error. The chain employs TRBV6-5 and TRBJ2-1; TRBD2 aligns across 12 bases. CDR3 length: 14 amino acids. CDR1 and CDR2 from the germline V gene are MNHEY and SVGAGI. With V trimmed by 7 bases and J by 5 bases, 3 bases remained unmatched. CDR3 DNA sequence: TGTGCCAGCACCGGGACTAGCGGGCACAATGAGCAGTTCGTC. Amino acid sequence: CASTGTSGHNEQFV.

In its sample, this clonotype was seen a few times. The chain employs TRBV5-1 and TRBJ2-3, with D perhaps matching TRBD2 (6 bases). From germline, CDR1 is SGHRS and CDR2 YFSETQ. V lost 4 bases and J 6 bases, leaving 15 bases between the germline ends. The CDR3 totals 14 residues. Here the CDR3 DNA reads TGCGCCAGCAGCCCAGAGACTAGGTCCGATACGCAGTATTTT. Protein: CASSPETRSDTQYF.

V is TRBV5-1 and J is TRBJ1-2; no clear D gene. This CDR3 is built from 16 residues. Trimming removed 4 bases at V and 3 bases at J, with 19 bases between. Germline V lookup: CDR1 SGHRS, CDR2 YFSETQ. CDR3 DNA: TGCGCCAGCAGCCTTTCCCGACTACTCGGGTACTATGGCTACACCTTC. Encoded protein: CASSLSRLLGYYGYTF. The full variable domain, its missing parts supplied by reference TRBV5-1 and TRBJ1-2, is KAGVTQTPRYLIKTRGQQVTLSCSPISGHRSVSWYQQTPGQGLQFLFEYFSETQRNKGNFPGRFSGRQFSNSRSEMNVSTLELGDSALYLCASSLSRLLGYYGYTFGSGTRLTVV.

The chain couples TRBV12-3 or TRBV12-4 to TRBJ1-1, with D unresolved. The CDR3 runs 12 residues. Trimming left V 5 bases short and J 13 bases short, with 17 bases between. Here the CDR3 DNA reads TGTGCCAGCAGTCCACCGTTTCATACAGTTTTCTTT. This encodes CASSPPFHTVFF.

The chain combines TRBV7-3 with TRBJ2-1; TRBD2 matches at 12 bases. Per germline, CDR1 SGHTA and CDR2 FQGTGA. With 4 bases clipped from V and 8 bases from J, the junction kept 6 bases outside the gene matches. The CDR3 is 15 amino acids. In DNA, the CDR3 is TGTGCCAGCAGCTCACCTAGCGGGAGGGCTGATGAGCAGTTCTTC. Its translation is CASSSPSGRADEQFF.

This clonotype was detected a few times. Here the CDR3 DNA reads TGCAGTGCTAGAGAGGTACTAGCAACGGGTGAGCAGTTCTTC. Encoded protein: CSAREVLATGEQFF. J is TRBJ2-1 and V is TRBV20-1, with D perhaps matching TRBD2 (6 bases). This CDR3 is 14 amino acids long. V was clipped by 0 bases and J by 9 bases, with 15 bases between them. Germline V lookup: CDR1 DFQATT, CDR2 SNEGSKA (reference sequence).

This clonotype was picked up a small number of times. V gene TRBV11-2 combines with J gene TRBJ2-7; D possibly corresponds to TRBD1 (5 bases). The CDR3 is made up of 13 amino acids. V lost 0 bases to trimming and J lost 8 bases, with 11 bases between them. Germline-derived CDR1 and CDR2 are SGHAT and FQNNGV. CDR3 region: CASSLDQGLKQYF. The CDR3 bases are TGTGCCAGCAGCTTAGATCAGGGTCTCAAGCAGTACTTC.

The chain recombines TRBV7-9 with TRBJ2-5; 9 nucleotides match TRBD2. Germline CDR1 reads SEHNR; CDR2 reads FQNEAQ (reference sequence). The CDR3 has 15 residues. V was pared by 4 bases and J by 0 bases, with 3 bases of the junction left unmatched. The CDR3 sequence: CASSSTSGDQETQYF. The CDR3 nucleotides are TGTGCCAGCAGCTCGACTAGCGGAGACCAAGAGACCCAGTACTTC. The full variable domain, with the rest looked up from reference TRBV7-9 and TRBJ2-5, is DTGVSQNPRHKITKRGQNVTFRCDPISEHNRLYWYRQTLGQGPEFLTYFQNEAQLEKSRLLSDRFSAERPKGSFSTLEIQRTEQGDSAMYLCASSSTSGDQETQYFGPGTRLLVL.